These 21 T cell receptor beta chains were sequenced from one sample in a study of CD8+CD57+ T cells in acquired aplastic anemia. In patients chosen for sequencing, flow cytometry had shown CD8+CD57+ cell expansion. Genomic DNA templated the TCR beta VDJ and CDR3 profiling. TCRdb independently ran MiXCR on the reads; one entry per CDR3 protein. The sample has a few hundred thousand distinct CDR3 sequences, around three fifths seen once. Sequencing was performed on sorted CD4+, CD8+, or CD8+CD57+ T cells (not recorded which) from PBMCs. Receptor source: a human donor with aplastic anemia.

V gene TRBV5-1 combines with J gene TRBJ2-2; D gene unclear. This CDR3 comprises 12 residues. Trimming shortened V by 0 bases and J by 6 bases, and 3 bases separated the two germline ends. Germline loops: CDR1 SGHRS, CDR2 YFSETQ. The CDR3 coding sequence is TGCGCCAGCAGCTTGGTAGCCGGGGAGCTGTTTTTT. Translation: CASSLVAGELFF.

This rearrangement joins TRBV20-1 to TRBJ1-6; D gene ambiguous. In germline, CDR1 is DFQATT, CDR2 SNEGSKA (reference sequence). Trimming shortened V by 2 bases and J by 9 bases, and 17 bases separated the two germline ends. The CDR3 is 15 amino acids. The CDR3 DNA is TGCAGTGCTAGACCCCCTTGGACTACTACTTCACCCCTCCACTTT. Translation gives CSARPPWTTTSPLHF.

The chain recombines TRBV11-1 with TRBJ1-1; possibly TRBD1 for D (5 bases). Germline-derived CDR1 and CDR2 are SGHAT and FQDESV (reference sequence). The CDR3 runs to 14 residues. V lost 1 base and J lost 7, with 13 bases in between. The CDR3 DNA sequence: TGTGCCAGCAGCTTAGTTCGGGGGAAGAGTGAAGCTTTCTTT. Its translation: CASSLVRGKSEAFF.

V is TRBV20-1 and J is TRBJ2-7, with D unresolved. The V gene's germline CDR1 is DFQATT and CDR2 SNEGSKA (reference sequence). V lost 1 base, J lost 2 bases, and 9 bases lay in between. The length of the CDR3 is 13 residues. CDR3 residues: CSARVGSTYEQYF. CDR3 nucleotide sequence: TGCAGTGCTAGAGTGGGATCTACCTACGAGCAGTACTTC.

The genes are TRBV12-3 or TRBV12-4 and TRBJ2-7; 8 bases map to TRBD2. The CDR3 is made up of 14 amino acids. Trimming took 6 bases from V and 2 from J; bases not matched to a gene: 6. The CDR3 nucleotides read TGTGCCAGCAGCCCGGGACTAGGGACCTACGAGCAGTACTTC. It is translated as CASSPGLGTYEQYF.

This clonotype showed up just a few times. This chain uses TRBV7-9 with TRBJ1-1, with 7 bases matching TRBD1. This CDR3 contains 13 residues. Trimming at V came to 7 bases and at J to 4 bases, leaving 6 bases not matched to a gene. Per germline, CDR1 SEHNR and CDR2 FQNEAQ (reference sequence). The CDR3, as DNA: TGTGCCAGCAACTACCGGACAGGCACTGAAGCTTTCTTT. It codes for CASNYRTGTEAFF.

V and J are TRBV29-1 and TRBJ2-3; 7 nucleotides align to TRBD2. This CDR3 spans 15 amino acids. The junction had 9 bases not matched to a gene; V was cut back by 3 bases and J by 3 bases. Germline assignment: CDR1 SQVTM and CDR2 ANQGSEA. CDR3 amino acids: CSVDKGGGVTDTQYF. Here the CDR3 DNA reads TGCAGCGTTGATAAGGGCGGGGGAGTTACAGATACGCAGTATTTT.

This clonotype was found many times. The V and J genes are TRBV19 and TRBJ2-7, with D possibly matching TRBD2 (7 bases). V was clipped by 7 bases and J by 0 bases, with 19 bases between them. CDR3 length: 16 residues. In germline, CDR1 is LNHDA, CDR2 SQIVND (reference sequence). The CDR3 sequence is CASKKGGGVGSYEQYF. The CDR3 coding sequence is TGTGCCAGTAAAAAGGGGGGAGGGGTCGGCTCCTACGAGCAGTACTTC.

This chain joins TRBV4-1 and TRBJ1-1; the D gene is possibly TRBD1 (6 bases). This CDR3 spans 14 amino acids. V dropped 1 base and J dropped 5 bases, with 11 bases sitting between them. Germline CDR1 is MGHRA and CDR2 is YSYEKL. CDR3 nucleotides: TGCGCCAGCAGCCAAGGAAGGCAGGGGACTGAAGCTTTCTTT. It yields the protein CASSQGRQGTEAFF.

The rearrangement links TRBV7-2 to TRBJ1-2; TRBD1 agrees at 8 bases. Losses at the gene ends were 4 bases for V and 1 base for J; bases not matched to a gene: 5. The CDR3 length is 15 residues. CDR1 is SGHTA, CDR2 FQGNSA, per germline. CDR3 amino acids: CASSSGTGSNYGYTF. The CDR3 DNA sequence: TGTGCCAGCAGCTCAGGGACAGGAAGTAACTATGGCTACACCTTC.

The CDR3 here is CATSRVDRGNNEQFF. As DNA, the CDR3 is TGTGCCACCAGCAGAGTGGACAGGGGCAACAATGAGCAGTTCTTC. The chain carries TRBV15 and TRBJ2-1, with 9 nucleotides matching TRBD1. Trimming took 1 base from V and 5 from J; bases not matched to a gene: 3. The CDR3 sequence is 15 residues long. Germline CDR1 reads LNHNV; CDR2 reads YYDKDF (reference sequence).

The chain recombines TRBV10-1 with TRBJ1-5; no clear D. The V end was cut by 2 bases, the J end by 4 bases, with 6 bases between. The CDR3 loop spans 13 amino acids. Germline CDR1 WNHNN, CDR2 SYGVQD (reference sequence). The CDR3 region has the DNA TGCGCCAGCAGTGAGAGCAGAAATCAGCCCCAGCATTTT. Translating gives CASSESRNQPQHF.

The chain is built from TRBV7-2 and TRBJ2-3, with TRBD2 matching over 11 bases. The CDR3 is 18 amino acids. V shed 0 bases and J 1 base; nucleotides not matched to a gene: 6. Per the germline V gene, CDR1 is SGHTA and CDR2 is FQGNSA. In DNA form, the CDR3 reads TGTGCCAGCAGCTTAGCCCTCCTTAGCGGGGGGGGCACAGATACGCAGTATTTT. The encoded protein is CASSLALLSGGGTDTQYF.

This clonotype was detected many times. The rearrangement links TRBV20-1 to TRBJ1-4; 7 nucleotides agree with TRBD1. Germline V gene sequence: CDR1 DFQATT, CDR2 SNEGSKA (reference sequence). This CDR3 contains 14 residues. The ends lost 0 bases at V and 8 bases at J; junction bases unmatched: 6. CDR3 protein: CSAREGQMWEKLFF. The CDR3 DNA sequence: TGCAGTGCTAGAGAGGGACAGATGTGGGAAAAACTGTTTTTT.

This clonotype was recorded many times. The V call is TRBV7-9, the J call TRBJ2-2; D is undetermined. Trimming pared 10 bases from V and 6 bases from J, leaving 21 bases between. Per germline, CDR1 SEHNR and CDR2 FQNEAQ (reference sequence). This CDR3 comprises 15 residues. In DNA form, the CDR3 reads TGTGCCACCAACACCAAGCGCGGTCTCCCCGGGGAGCTGTTTTTT. It yields the protein CATNTKRGLPGELFF.

CDR3 sequence reads: CASSLGGAANEQFF. CDR3 sequence (DNA): TGTGCCAGCAGCCTCGGGGGGGCCGCGAATGAGCAGTTCTTC. J is TRBJ2-1 and V is TRBV7-2; 8 positions match TRBD2. The CDR3 length is 14 residues. CDR1 is SGHTA, CDR2 FQGNSA, per germline. V lost 5 bases and J lost 7; bases outside the gene matches: 7.

The J gene is TRBJ2-7, the V gene TRBV7-9, with D maybe TRBD1 (5 bases). V lost 4 bases, J lost 7 bases, and 14 bases lay in between. This CDR3 region has 13 residues. Germline loops: CDR1 SEHNR, CDR2 FQNEAQ (reference sequence). The CDR3 is CASSSTDLEEQYF. The CDR3 DNA reads as TGTGCCAGCAGCTCGACAGATCTGGAAGAGCAGTACTTC.

The chain joins TRBV5-1 to TRBJ1-2; tentative D call: TRBD1 (5 bases). Germline CDR1 SGHRS, CDR2 YFSETQ. This CDR3 has 12 residues. Trimming left V 7 bases short and J 8 bases short, with 15 bases between. CDR3 sequence reads: CASQGTLRGYTF. DNA for the CDR3: TGCGCCAGCCAGGGAACCTTGAGAGGCTACACCTTC. Full variable domain (missing parts from reference TRBV5-1 and TRBJ1-2): KAGVTQTPRYLIKTRGQQVTLSCSPISGHRSVSWYQQTPGQGLQFLFEYFSETQRNKGNFPGRFSGRQFSNSRSEMNVSTLELGDSALYLCASQGTLRGYTFGSGTRLTVV.

This clonotype was seen at least ten times. At one end, the junction sequence differs from germline, possibly due to a read error. The CDR3: CASSQDFYQPQHF. The CDR3 region has the DNA TGCGCCAGCAGTCAAGATTTTTATCAGCCCCAGCATTTT. This sequence joins TRBV4-1 and TRBJ1-5; unclear D gene. Germline V CDR1 and CDR2: MGHRA, YSYEKL. CDR3 length equals 13 residues.

The chain couples TRBV19 to TRBJ1-5; D perhaps matches TRBD1 (5 bases). This CDR3 comprises 15 residues. V was trimmed by 7 bases and J by 5 bases, leaving 18 bases between them. CDR1 LNHDA and CDR2 SQIVND come from the germline V gene (reference sequence). The CDR3 region has the DNA TGTGCCAGTACGGCAGGGACCCGGGGAGATCAGCCCCAGCATTTT. It yields the protein CASTAGTRGDQPQHF.

This sequence joins TRBV3-1 and TRBJ2-7; possible D gene TRBD1, 6 bases. The V gene's germline CDR1 is LGHDT and CDR2 YNNKEL (reference sequence). This CDR3 region has 13 residues. V lost 4 bases and J lost 5, with 12 bases in between. CDR3 sequence reads: CASSLGQSNEQYF. The CDR3 region has the DNA TGTGCCAGCAGCCTCGGACAGAGCAACGAGCAGTACTTC.